This T cell receptor (beta chain) was retrieved from a study of blood T cell repertoires in COVID-19. As for the study in general: From the United States, Italy and Spain came samples of acute and convalescent COVID-19. T cells, B-cell-depleted T cells, or PBMCs supplied cDNA or gDNA.

This CDR3 comprises 15 residues. CDR1 and CDR2 from the germline V gene are LNHDA and SQIVND (reference sequence). V was trimmed by 5 bases and J by 1 base, leaving 12 bases between them. Authors' analysis steps: By means of reference gene primer amplification, nucleated cell counts were estimated. The repertoire was sequenced with immunoSEQ multiplex PCR; TCRdb's copy has only in-frame clones and lacks some. Clonal size and the V and J genes are those of that table, whereas D and trimming came from the DNA. The repertoire includes tens of thousands of clones, 81% of them detected once, and 44% sits in the top ten.

This chain links TRBV19 with TRBJ2-1; weak D call: TRBD2 (6 bases). The origin of this receptor is a man at least 80 years old with acute or convalescent COVID-19. The sample consisted of peripheral blood. Written as DNA, the CDR3 is TGTGCCAGTAGTTCACTTAGCGGATCCTACAATGAGCAGTTCTTC. It yields the protein CASSSLSGSYNEQFF.